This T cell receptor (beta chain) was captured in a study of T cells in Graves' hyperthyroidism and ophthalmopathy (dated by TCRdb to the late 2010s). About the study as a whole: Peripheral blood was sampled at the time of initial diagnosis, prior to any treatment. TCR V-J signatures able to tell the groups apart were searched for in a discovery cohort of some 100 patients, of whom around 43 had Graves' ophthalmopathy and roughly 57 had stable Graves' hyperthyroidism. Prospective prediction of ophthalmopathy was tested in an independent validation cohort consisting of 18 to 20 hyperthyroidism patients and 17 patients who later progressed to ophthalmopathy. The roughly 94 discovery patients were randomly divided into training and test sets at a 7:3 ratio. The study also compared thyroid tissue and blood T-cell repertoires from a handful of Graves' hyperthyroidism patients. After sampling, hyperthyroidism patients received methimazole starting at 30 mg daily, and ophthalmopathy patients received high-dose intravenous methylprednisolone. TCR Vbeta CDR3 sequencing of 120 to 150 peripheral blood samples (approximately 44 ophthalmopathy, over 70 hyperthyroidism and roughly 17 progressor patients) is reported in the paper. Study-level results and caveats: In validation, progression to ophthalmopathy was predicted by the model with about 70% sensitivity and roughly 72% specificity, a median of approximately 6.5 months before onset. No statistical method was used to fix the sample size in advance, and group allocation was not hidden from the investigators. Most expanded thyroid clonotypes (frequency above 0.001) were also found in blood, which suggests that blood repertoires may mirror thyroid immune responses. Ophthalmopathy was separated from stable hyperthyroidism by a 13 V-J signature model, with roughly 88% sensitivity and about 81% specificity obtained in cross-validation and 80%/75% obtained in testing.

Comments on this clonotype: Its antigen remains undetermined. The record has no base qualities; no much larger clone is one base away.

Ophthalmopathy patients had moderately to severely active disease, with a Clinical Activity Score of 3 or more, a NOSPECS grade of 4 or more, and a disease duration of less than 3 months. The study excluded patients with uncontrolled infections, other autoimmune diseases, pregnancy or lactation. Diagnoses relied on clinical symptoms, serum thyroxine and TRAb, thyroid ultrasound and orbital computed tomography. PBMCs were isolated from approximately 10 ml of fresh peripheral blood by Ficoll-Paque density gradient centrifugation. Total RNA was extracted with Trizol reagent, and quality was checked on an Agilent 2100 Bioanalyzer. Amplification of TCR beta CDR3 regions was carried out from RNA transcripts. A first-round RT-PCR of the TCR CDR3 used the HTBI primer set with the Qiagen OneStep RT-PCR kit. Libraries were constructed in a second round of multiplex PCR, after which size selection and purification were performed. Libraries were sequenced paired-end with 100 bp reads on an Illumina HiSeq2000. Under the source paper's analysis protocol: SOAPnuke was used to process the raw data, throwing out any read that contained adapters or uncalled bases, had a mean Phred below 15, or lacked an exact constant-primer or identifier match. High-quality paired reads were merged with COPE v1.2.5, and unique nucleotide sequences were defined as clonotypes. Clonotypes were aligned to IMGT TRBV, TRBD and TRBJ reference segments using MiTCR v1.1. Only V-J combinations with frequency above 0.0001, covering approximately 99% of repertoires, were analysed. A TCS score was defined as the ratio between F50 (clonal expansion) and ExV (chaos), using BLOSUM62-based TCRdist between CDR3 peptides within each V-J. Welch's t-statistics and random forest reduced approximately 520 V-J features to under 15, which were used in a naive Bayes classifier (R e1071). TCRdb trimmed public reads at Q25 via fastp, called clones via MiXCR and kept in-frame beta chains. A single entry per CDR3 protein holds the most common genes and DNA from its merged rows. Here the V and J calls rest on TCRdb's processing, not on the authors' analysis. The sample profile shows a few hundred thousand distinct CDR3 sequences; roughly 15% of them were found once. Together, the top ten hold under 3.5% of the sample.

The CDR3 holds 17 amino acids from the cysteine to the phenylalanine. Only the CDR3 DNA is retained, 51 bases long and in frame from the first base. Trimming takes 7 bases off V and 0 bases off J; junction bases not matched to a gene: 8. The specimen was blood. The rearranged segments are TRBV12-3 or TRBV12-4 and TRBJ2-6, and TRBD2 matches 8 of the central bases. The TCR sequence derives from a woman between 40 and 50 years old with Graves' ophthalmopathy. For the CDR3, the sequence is CASTSGGPNSGANVLTF. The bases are TGTGCCAGCACCTCGGGGGGGCCTAACTCTGGGGCCAACGTCCTGACTTTC.